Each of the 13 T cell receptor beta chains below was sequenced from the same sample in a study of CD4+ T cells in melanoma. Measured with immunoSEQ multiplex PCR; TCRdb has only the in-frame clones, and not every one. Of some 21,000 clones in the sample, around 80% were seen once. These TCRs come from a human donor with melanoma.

The CDR3 spells CASSLETQNTEAFF. CDR3 bases: TGTGCCAGCAGCTTAGAGACACAGAACACTGAAGCTTTCTTT. The chain combines TRBV7-9 with TRBJ1-1, with unresolved D. The ends were cut back, 1 base at V and 1 base at J, with 7 bases in the middle. CDR1 and CDR2 from the germline V gene are SEHNR and FQNEAQ (reference sequence). The CDR3 is 14 amino acids.

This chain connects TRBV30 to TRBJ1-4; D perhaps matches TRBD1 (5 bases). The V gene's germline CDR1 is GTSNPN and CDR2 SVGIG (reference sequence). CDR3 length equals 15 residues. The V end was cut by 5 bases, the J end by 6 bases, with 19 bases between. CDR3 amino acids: CAWGGAAPVDEKLFF. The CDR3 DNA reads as TGTGCCTGGGGAGGGGCGGCCCCGGTCGATGAAAAACTGTTTTTT.

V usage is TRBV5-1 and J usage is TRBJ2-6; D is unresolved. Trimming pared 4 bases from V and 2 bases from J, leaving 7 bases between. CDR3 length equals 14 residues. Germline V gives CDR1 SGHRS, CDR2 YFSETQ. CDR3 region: CASSPDTGANVLTF. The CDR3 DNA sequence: TGCGCCAGCAGCCCCGACACTGGGGCCAACGTCCTGACTTTC. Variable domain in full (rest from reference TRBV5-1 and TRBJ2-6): KAGVTQTPRYLIKTRGQQVTLSCSPISGHRSVSWYQQTPGQGLQFLFEYFSETQRNKGNFPGRFSGRQFSNSRSEMNVSTLELGDSALYLCASSPDTGANVLTFGAGSRLTVL.

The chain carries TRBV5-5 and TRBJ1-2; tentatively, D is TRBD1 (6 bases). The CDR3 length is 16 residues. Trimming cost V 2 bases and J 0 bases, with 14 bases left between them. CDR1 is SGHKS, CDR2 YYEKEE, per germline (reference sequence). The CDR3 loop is CASSLPPGVANYGYTF. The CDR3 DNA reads TGTGCCAGCAGCTTACCCCCAGGGGTAGCTAACTATGGCTACACCTTC.

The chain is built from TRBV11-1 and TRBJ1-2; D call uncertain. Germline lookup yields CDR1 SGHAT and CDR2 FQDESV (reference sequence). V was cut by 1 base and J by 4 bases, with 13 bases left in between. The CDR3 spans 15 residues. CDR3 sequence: CASSLDRGGLYGYTF. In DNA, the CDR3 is TGTGCCAGCAGCTTAGATCGGGGAGGGCTCTATGGCTACACCTTC.

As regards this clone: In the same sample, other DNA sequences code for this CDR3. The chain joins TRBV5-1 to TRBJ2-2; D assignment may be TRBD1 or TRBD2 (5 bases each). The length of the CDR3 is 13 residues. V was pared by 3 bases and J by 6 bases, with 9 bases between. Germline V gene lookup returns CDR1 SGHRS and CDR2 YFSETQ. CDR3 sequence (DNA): TGCGCCAGCAGCTGGGGGACCTCCGGGGAGCTGTTTTTT. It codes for CASSWGTSGELFF.

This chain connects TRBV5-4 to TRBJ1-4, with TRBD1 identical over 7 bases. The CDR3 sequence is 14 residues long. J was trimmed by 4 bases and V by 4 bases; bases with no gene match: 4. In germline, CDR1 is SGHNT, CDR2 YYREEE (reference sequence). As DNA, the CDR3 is TGTGCCAGCAGCCAGGGACAGCTTAATGAAAAACTGTTTTTT. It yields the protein CASSQGQLNEKLFF.

The CDR3 sequence is CAWSASTSGGAVTQYF. Here the CDR3 DNA reads TGTGCCTGGAGCGCCTCGACTAGCGGGGGGGCTGTTACGCAGTATTTT. The V gene is TRBV30, the J gene TRBJ2-3; TRBD2 matches at 14 bases. V lost 3 bases and J lost 8; bases outside the gene matches: 10. Germline values: CDR1 GTSNPN, CDR2 SVGIG (reference sequence). CDR3 length: 16 residues.

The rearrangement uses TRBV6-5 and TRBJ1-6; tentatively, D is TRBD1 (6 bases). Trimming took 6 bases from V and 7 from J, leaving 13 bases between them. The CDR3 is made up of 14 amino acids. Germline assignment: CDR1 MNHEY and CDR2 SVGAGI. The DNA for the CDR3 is TGTGCCAGCAGGGCCTGGACAGAGAATTCACCCCTCCACTTT. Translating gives CASRAWTENSPLHF.

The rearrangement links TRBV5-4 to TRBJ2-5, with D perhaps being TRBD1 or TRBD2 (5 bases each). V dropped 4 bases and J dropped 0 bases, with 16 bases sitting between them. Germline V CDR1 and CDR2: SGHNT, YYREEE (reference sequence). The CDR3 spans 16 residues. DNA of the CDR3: TGTGCCAGCAGCCCAACTCGGGACGTGGACCAAGAGACCCAGTACTTC. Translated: CASSPTRDVDQETQYF.

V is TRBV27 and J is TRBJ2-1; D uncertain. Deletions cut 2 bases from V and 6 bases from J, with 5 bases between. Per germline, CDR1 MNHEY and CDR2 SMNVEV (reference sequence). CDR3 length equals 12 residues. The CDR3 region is CASSLTGNEQFF. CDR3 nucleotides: TGTGCCAGCAGTTTAACGGGCAATGAGCAGTTCTTC.

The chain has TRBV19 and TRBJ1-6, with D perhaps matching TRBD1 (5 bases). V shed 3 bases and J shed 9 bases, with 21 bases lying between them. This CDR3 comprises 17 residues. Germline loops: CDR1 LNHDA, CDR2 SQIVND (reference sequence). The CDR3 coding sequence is TGTGCCAGTAGTATTTCGCGATGGGGGTCCGCCGTTTCACCCCTCCACTTT. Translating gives CASSISRWGSAVSPLHF.

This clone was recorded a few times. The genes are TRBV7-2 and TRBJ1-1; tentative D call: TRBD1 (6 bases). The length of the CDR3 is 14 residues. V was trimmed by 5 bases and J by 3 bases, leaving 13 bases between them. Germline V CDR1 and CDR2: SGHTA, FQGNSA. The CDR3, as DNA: TGTGCCAGCAGCCTACGGGGGGCGGACACTGAAGCTTTCTTT. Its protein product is CASSLRGADTEAFF.